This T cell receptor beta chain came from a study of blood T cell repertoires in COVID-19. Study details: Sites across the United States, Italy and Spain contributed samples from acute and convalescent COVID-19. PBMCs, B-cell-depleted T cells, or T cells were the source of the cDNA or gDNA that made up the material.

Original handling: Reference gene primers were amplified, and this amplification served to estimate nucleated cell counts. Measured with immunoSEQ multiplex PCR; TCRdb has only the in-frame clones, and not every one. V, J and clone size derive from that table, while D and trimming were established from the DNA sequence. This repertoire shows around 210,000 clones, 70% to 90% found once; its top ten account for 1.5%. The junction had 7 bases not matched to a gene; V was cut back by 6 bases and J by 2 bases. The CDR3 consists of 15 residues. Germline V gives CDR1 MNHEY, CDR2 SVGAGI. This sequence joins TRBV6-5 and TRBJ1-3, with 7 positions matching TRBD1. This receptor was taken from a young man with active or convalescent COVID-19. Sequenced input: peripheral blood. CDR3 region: CASRPDRAPGNTIYF. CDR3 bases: TGTGCCAGCAGACCCGACAGGGCCCCTGGAAACACCATATATTTT.